A selection of T cell receptor beta chains follows, all from one sample in a study of post-analysis software for immune sequencing data. Each CDR3 protein is one row after TCRdb ran MiXCR on the PCR reads. The profile shows almost 700,000 distinct CDR3 sequences, approximately 60% of them singletons. Source material: blood. The receptors here all came from a girl aged 2 to 10 with multiple sclerosis. Both conserved end residues are part of each CDR3. A D gene is named only where the DNA matches it firmly. Not all rows give a size; the values are once, few, many and, for expanded clones, a class.

size,J,D,length,V,CDR3,DNA
.,TRBJ2-1,TRBD1,17,TRBV15,CATSSAVRDRGIHEQFF,TGTGCCACCAGCTCCGCTGTCCGGGACAGGGGGATCCATGAGCAGTTCTTC
.,TRBJ1-2,.,13,TRBV2,CASSETRERGYTF,TGTGCCAGCAGTGAAACCAGGGAGCGAGGCTACACCTTC
.,TRBJ2-5,.,16,TRBV20-1,CSATEGIKMVRETQYF,TGCAGTGCAACCGAGGGGATAAAGATGGTGAGAGAGACCCAGTACTTC
few,TRBJ2-1,TRBD1,14,TRBV12-3/TRBV12-4,CASRWDRAYNEQFF,TGTGCCAGCCGCTGGGACAGGGCCTACAATGAGCAGTTCTTC
.,TRBJ2-1,.,13,TRBV7-8,CASSLLQGNEQFF,TGTGCCAGCAGCTTATTACAGGGCAATGAGCAGTTCTTC
.,TRBJ1-1,.,17,TRBV18,CASSPLDGVMVNTEAFF,TGTGCCAGCTCACCACTGGACGGAGTTATGGTGAACACTGAAGCTTTCTTT
.,TRBJ2-5,TRBD1,16,TRBV7-2,CASSLDGRGRIETQYF,TGTGCCAGCAGCCTGGATGGCAGGGGGCGTATTGAGACCCAGTACTTC
once,TRBJ1-2,.,14,TRBV25-1,CASSEYEESYGYTF,TGTGCCAGCAGTGAATATGAGGAGAGCTATGGCTACACCTTC
.,TRBJ2-1,TRBD2,16,TRBV10-3,CAINAGTSGSYNEQFF,TGTGCCATCAACGCCGGGACTAGCGGTTCCTACAATGAGCAGTTCTTC
.,TRBJ2-5,.,13,TRBV7-2,CASSLIGKETQYF,TGTGCCAGCAGCTTAATAGGAAAAGAGACCCAGTACTTC
few,TRBJ2-7,TRBD2,17,TRBV7-2,CASSLFSSGSDYYEQYF,TGTGCCAGCAGCTTGTTTTCTAGCGGGAGTGATTACTACGAGCAGTACTTC
.,TRBJ2-5,.,10,TRBV29-1,CSAGGGEQYF,TGCAGCGCCGGTGGTGGTGAGCAGTACTTC
.,TRBJ2-7,TRBD2,14,TRBV29-1,CSVVPSGRLGEQYF,TGCAGCGTCGTCCCTAGCGGGAGGCTAGGCGAGCAGTACTTC
.,TRBJ2-3,TRBD2,15,TRBV7-2,CASGSSGGATDTQYF,TGTGCCAGCGGCTCTAGCGGGGGGGCGACAGATACGCAGTATTTT
few,TRBJ2-5,TRBD2,17,TRBV29-1,CSVESMGLAGPQETQYF,TGCAGCGTTGAATCAATGGGGCTAGCGGGGCCCCAAGAGACCCAGTACTTC
.,TRBJ2-7,TRBD2,15,TRBV29-1,CSVEGLAGVYGEQYF,TGCAGCGTTGAAGGGCTAGCGGGAGTCTACGGCGAGCAGTACTTC
.,TRBJ2-5,.,13,TRBV10-3,CAISEREAETQYF,TGTGCCATCAGTGAGAGGGAGGCGGAGACCCAGTACTTC
few,TRBJ1-6,TRBD1,18,TRBV4-3,CASSRTPHGTGDNSPLHF,TGCGCCAGCAGCCGCACTCCGCACGGGACAGGAGATAATTCACCCCTCCACTTT
.,TRBJ2-1,.,15,TRBV3-1,CASSQDTRGVNEQFF,TGTGCCAGCAGCCAAGATACGCGGGGAGTCAATGAGCAGTTCTTC
.,TRBJ1-2,.,15,TRBV10-3,CAISESAQANYGYTF,TGTGCCATCAGTGAGTCGGCACAGGCTAACTATGGCTACACCTTC
few,TRBJ2-5,.,15,TRBV12-3/TRBV12-4,CASSPQGTERGTQYF,TGTGCCAGCAGTCCCCAGGGGACCGAAAGGGGGACCCAGTACTTC
few,TRBJ2-7,.,14,TRBV2,CASYDRRSSYEQYF,TGTGCCAGTTATGACCGTCGAAGCTCCTACGAGCAGTACTTC
.,TRBJ2-6,.,13,TRBV6-2/TRBV6-3,CASIASGANVLTF,TGTGCCAGCATTGCCTCCGGGGCCAACGTCCTGACTTTC
.,TRBJ2-7,.,15,TRBV20-1,CSARDHKRTTYEQYF,TGCAGTGCTAGAGATCACAAGCGGACCACCTACGAGCAGTACTTC
.,TRBJ2-3,TRBD2,12,TRBV9,CLAGDVTDTQYF,TGTCTAGCGGGAGATGTCACAGATACGCAGTATTTT
.,TRBJ2-2,TRBD2,14,TRBV20-1,CSASNSGGAGELFF,TGCAGTGCTAGTAATAGCGGGGGAGCCGGGGAGCTGTTTTTT
.,TRBJ1-2,.,13,TRBV2,CASSEGGKDGYTF,TGTGCCAGCAGTGAGGGGGGGAAGGATGGCTACACCTTC
.,TRBJ2-5,TRBD2,15,TRBV6-6,CASSPLSGKTETQYF,TGTGCCAGCAGTCCCTTGAGCGGGAAAACAGAGACCCAGTACTTC
.,TRBJ2-5,.,16,TRBV7-9,CASSRGGGAGQETQYF,TGTGCCAGCAGCCGGGGTGGAGGGGCAGGACAAGAGACCCAGTACTTC
.,TRBJ1-1,.,12,TRBV29-1,CSVAAGENEAFF,TGCAGCGTTGCTGCAGGGGAGAATGAAGCTTTCTTT